This T cell receptor beta chain was profiled in a study of blood T cell repertoires in COVID-19. Study at large: COVID-19 samples, acute and convalescent, were from the United States, Italy and Spain.

Per the original methods: Estimates of nucleated cell counts were drawn from the amplification of reference gene primers. Clones were read by immunoSEQ multiplex PCR, and TCRdb kept only the in-frame ones, dropping some. That table supplies the V and J calls and clone size; D and trimming were determined from the DNA. This sample carries fewer than 700,000 clones, approximately 91% of them seen once, and the ten largest clones take less than 9%. This clone was seen only once. This CDR3 region has 15 residues. Per germline, CDR1 SGHAT and CDR2 FQNNGV. V trimming: 2 bases; J trimming: 10 bases; junction bases outside the gene matches: 7.

The chain joins TRBV11-2 to TRBJ2-3; 12 bases map to TRBD2. The sample consisted of peripheral blood. The source of this sequence is a woman between 45 and 60 years old with COVID-19, enrolled during active disease. The CDR3 spells CASSLLAGGVNAQYF. CDR3 DNA: TGTGCCAGCAGCTTACTAGCGGGGGGGGTTAATGCGCAGTATTTT.